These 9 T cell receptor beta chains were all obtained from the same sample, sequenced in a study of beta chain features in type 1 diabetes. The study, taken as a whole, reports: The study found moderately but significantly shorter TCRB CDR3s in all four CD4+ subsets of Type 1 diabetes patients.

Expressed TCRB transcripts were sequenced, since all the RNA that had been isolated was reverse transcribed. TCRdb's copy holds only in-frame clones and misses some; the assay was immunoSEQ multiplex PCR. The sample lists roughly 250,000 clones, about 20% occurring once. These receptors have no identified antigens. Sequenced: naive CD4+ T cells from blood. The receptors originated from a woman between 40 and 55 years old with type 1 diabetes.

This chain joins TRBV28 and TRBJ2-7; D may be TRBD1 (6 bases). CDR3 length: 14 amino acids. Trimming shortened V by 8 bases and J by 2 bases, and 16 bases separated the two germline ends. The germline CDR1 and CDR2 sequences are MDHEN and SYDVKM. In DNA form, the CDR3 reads TGTGCCAGCTTATTCAAGGGGGTCCCCTACGAGCAGTACTTC. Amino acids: CASLFKGVPYEQYF.

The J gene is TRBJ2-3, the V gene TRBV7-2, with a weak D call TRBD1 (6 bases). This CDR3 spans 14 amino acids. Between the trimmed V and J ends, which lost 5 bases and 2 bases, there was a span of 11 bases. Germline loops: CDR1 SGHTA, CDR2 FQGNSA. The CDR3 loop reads CASSLGQFTDTQYF. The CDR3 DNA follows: TGTGCCAGCAGCCTAGGACAGTTCACAGATACGCAGTATTTT.

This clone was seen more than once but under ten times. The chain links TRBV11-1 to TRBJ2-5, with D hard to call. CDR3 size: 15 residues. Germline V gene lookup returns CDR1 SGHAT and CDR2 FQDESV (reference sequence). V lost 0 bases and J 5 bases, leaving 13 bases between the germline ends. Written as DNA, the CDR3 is TGTGCCAGCAGCTTAGCGCCCGGTTCGTGGGAGACCCAGTACTTC. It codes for CASSLAPGSWETQYF.

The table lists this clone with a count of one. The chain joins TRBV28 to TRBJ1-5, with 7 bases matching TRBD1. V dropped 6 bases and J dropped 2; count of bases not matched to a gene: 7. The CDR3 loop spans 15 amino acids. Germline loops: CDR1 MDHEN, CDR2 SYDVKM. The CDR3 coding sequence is TGTGCCAGCAGCCGCCGCGGACAGGGCAATCAGCCCCAGCATTTT. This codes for CASSRRGQGNQPQHF.

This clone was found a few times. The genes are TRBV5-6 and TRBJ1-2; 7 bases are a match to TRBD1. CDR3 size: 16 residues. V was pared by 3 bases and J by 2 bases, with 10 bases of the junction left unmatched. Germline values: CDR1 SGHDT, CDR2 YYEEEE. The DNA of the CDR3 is TGTGCCAGCAGCTCTCGGGACAGAAAAGTAAACTATGGCTACACCTTC. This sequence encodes CASSSRDRKVNYGYTF.

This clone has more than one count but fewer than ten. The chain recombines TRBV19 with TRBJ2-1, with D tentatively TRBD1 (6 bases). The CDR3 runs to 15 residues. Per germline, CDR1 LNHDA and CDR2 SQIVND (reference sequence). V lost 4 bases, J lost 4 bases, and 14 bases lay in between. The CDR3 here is CASSTQGLPYNEQFF. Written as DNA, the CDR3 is TGTGCCAGTAGTACTCAGGGGCTACCATACAATGAGCAGTTCTTC.

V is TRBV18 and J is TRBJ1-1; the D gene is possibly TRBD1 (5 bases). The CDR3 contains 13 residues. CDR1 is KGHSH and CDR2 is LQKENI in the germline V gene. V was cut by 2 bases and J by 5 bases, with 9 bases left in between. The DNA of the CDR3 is TGTGCCAGCTCACCAGCAGGGCGAACTGAAGCTTTCTTT. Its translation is CASSPAGRTEAFF. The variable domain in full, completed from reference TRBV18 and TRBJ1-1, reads NAGVMQNPRHLVRRRGQEARLRCSPMKGHSHVYWYRQLPEEGLKFMVYLQKENIIDESGMPKERFSAEFPKEGPSILRIQQVVRGDSAAYFCASSPAGRTEAFFGQGTRLTVV.

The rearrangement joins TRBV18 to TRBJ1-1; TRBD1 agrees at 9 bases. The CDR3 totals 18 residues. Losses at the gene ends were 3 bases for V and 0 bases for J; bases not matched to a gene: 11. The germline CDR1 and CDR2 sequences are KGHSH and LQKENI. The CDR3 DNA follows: TGTGCCAGCTCACCCAAGACAGGGGGTATCTCATTGAACACTGAAGCTTTCTTT. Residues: CASSPKTGGISLNTEAFF.

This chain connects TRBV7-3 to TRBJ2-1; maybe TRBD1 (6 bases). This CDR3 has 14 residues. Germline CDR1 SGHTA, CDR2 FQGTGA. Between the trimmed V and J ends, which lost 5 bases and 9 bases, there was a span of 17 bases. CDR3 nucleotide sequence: TGTGCCAGCAGCCGCCAACAGGGAACCGGTGAGCAGTTCTTC. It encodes CASSRQQGTGEQFF.